This T cell receptor (beta chain) stems from a study of CD8+CD57+ T cells in acquired aplastic anemia. General study results and limits: Patients and controls had in common 25 to 30 CD8+ CDR3 sequences.

V lost 9 bases, J lost 13 bases, and 9 bases lay in between. The germline V gene has CDR1 LNHDA and CDR2 SQIVND (reference sequence). The CDR3 sequence is 8 residues long. In its sample, this clonotype was seen once. Its target is not known. Patients chosen for sequencing had CD8+CD57+ cells that had expanded, as shown by flow cytometry. Genomic DNA acted as the template from which TCR beta VDJ combination and CDR3 sequence profiling were carried out. Using its own MiXCR run on the reads, TCRdb lists one record per CDR3 protein. Of approximately 470,000 distinct CDR3 sequences in the sample, 25% to 40% were seen once.

The rearrangement uses TRBV19 and TRBJ2-5, with D hard to call. The clonotype originates from a human donor with aplastic anemia. The sequenced material came from sorted CD4+, CD8+, or CD8+CD57+ T cells (not recorded which) from PBMCs. CDR3 amino acids: CARESWYF. The CDR3 nucleotides read TGTGCCAGAGAGAGCTGGTACTTC.